These T cell receptor beta chains were read from a single sample in a study of cytotoxic CD8 clonotypes in ibrutinib-treated CLL. The protocol was immunoSEQ multiplex PCR, while the TCRdb copy is restricted to in-frame clones and leaves out a portion. This sample has approximately 170,000 clones, with about 88% found just once. The source was PBMCs, collected at disease progression, from a patient treated with ibrutinib. The source of these receptors is a human donor with chronic lymphocytic leukemia. The conserved cysteine and the conserved F or W are not part of the CDR3 here. The D gene is left open where the match is weak. Clone size, where shown, is once, few, many, or a class for clones that have expanded.

CDR3aa | abundance | v_gene | d_gene | j_gene
ASSRSGTAGNTIY | NA | TRBV28 | TRBD1 | TRBJ1-3
ASSVGPSAGVRNEQF | few | TRBV9 | TRBD2 | TRBJ2-1
ASSQGRVNTEAF | NA | TRBV16 | NA | TRBJ1-1
SVEDPGLNTEAF | once | TRBV29-1 | NA | TRBJ1-1
ASSQWAASAYNEQF | NA | TRBV7-2 | NA | TRBJ2-1
ASSLRGFGYGYT | NA | TRBV28 | NA | TRBJ1-2
ASSLGLGGETQY | NA | TRBV5-4 | NA | TRBJ2-5
ASSPDRGLYGQF | few | TRBV19 | TRBD1 | TRBJ2-1
ASSPLKTLANADTQY | NA | TRBV5-1 | NA | TRBJ2-3
ATARSGGQGHEQY | NA | TRBV6-5 | TRBD2 | TRBJ2-7
SASYNTEAF | NA | TRBV20-1 | NA | TRBJ1-1
ASSLFHEQY | NA | TRBV28 | NA | TRBJ2-7
ASSGLAGGSYNEQF | NA | TRBV5-6 | TRBD2 | TRBJ2-1
SVDRRTGGNYGYT | NA | TRBV29-1 | TRBD1 | TRBJ1-2
ASTWGGIGTDTQY | NA | TRBV5-4 | TRBD2 | TRBJ2-3
ASSRQGNTGELF | NA | TRBV7-7 | TRBD1 | TRBJ2-2
ASARNYGYT | NA | TRBV28 | NA | TRBJ1-2
ASSKRWLGSDTEAF | NA | TRBV21-1 | NA | TRBJ1-1
ASSLDPNQPQH | NA | TRBV7-9 | NA | TRBJ1-5
ASRTDTSGANVLT | NA | TRBV2 | NA | TRBJ2-6
ASSLKLAGGLHEQY | NA | TRBV5-1 | TRBD2 | TRBJ2-7
ASSPFPGQGSYEQY | NA | TRBV11-3 | TRBD1 | TRBJ2-7
AISGLAGGGQETQY | NA | TRBV10-3 | TRBD2 | TRBJ2-5
ASSLSVNPEGAF | NA | TRBV7-6 | NA | TRBJ1-1
ASSLAWLARVPGELF | once | TRBV11-1 | NA | TRBJ2-2
ASSPPGERGTDTQY | NA | TRBV9 | NA | TRBJ2-3
ASSLGDSTNEKLF | few | TRBV7-6 | NA | TRBJ1-4
ASRELGPLAKNIQY | NA | TRBV6-6 | NA | TRBJ2-4
EIGAGGGYT | NA | TRBV5-4 | NA | TRBJ1-2
ASSPSQGQGYNEQF | NA | TRBV5-1 | NA | TRBJ2-1
ASIKRAGEYEQY | NA | TRBV6-5 | TRBD2 | NA
ASARSGTSGSESYEQY | NA | TRBV5-1 | TRBD2 | TRBJ2-7
ASSFSNEKLF | NA | TRBV5-1 | NA | TRBJ1-4
ASSVDGTPTYEQY | NA | TRBV9 | NA | TRBJ2-7
ASSQVHREMNTEAF | NA | TRBV4-3 | NA | TRBJ1-1
ASSKPAGGTQDYEQY | NA | TRBV21-1 | NA | TRBJ2-7
ASKREGPSSYNEQF | NA | TRBV2 | TRBD2 | TRBJ2-1
SAYPGQGGTEAF | NA | TRBV29-1 | TRBD1 | TRBJ1-1
ASSQGASTDTQY | NA | TRBV18 | TRBD1 | TRBJ2-3
ASRDRVLMNTEAF | NA | TRBV27 | TRBD1 | TRBJ1-1
ASSQDNRGSGDGYT | NA | TRBV4-2 | TRBD1 | TRBJ1-2
ASSQVGLAGGTGTQY | NA | TRBV4-1 | TRBD2 | TRBJ2-3
SVLQGQETQY | NA | TRBV29-1 | NA | TRBJ2-5
ASSLGASGRYNEQF | NA | TRBV7-2 | TRBD2 | TRBJ2-1
SARDNSDNEQF | NA | TRBV29-1 | NA | TRBJ2-1
ASSIVTGFTDTQY | NA | TRBV19 | NA | TRBJ2-3
ASVAGGDYSNQPQH | few | TRBV7-8 | NA | TRBJ1-5
ASSLWREGKDTQY | NA | TRBV5-4 | TRBD2 | TRBJ2-3
ASSQDLSGTSSYEQY | NA | TRBV4-1 | TRBD2 | TRBJ2-7
ASSRARDRGKSEQF | NA | TRBV19 | TRBD1 | TRBJ2-1
ASSPGGAKLF | NA | TRBV14 | TRBD1 | TRBJ1-4
ASSVVGWKELNTNEKLF | NA | TRBV9 | NA | TRBJ1-4
ASSRDSLNQPQH | NA | TRBV6-5 | TRBD1 | TRBJ1-5
ASSLGLAGGQTYEQY | NA | TRBV5-1 | TRBD2 | TRBJ2-7
ASSPRRREGDTQY | NA | TRBV7-8 | TRBD2 | TRBJ2-3